These 17 T cell receptor beta chains were all obtained from the same sample, sequenced in a study of blood T cell repertoires in COVID-19. The data were produced by immunoSEQ multiplex PCR, yet TCRdb's version contains in-frame clones alone and is incomplete. The sample carries roughly 150,000 clones, about 88% recorded once. What was sequenced was peripheral blood. Receptor source: a woman aged 45 to 65 with COVID-19, enrolled during active disease.

This clone has just one count. This rearrangement joins TRBV6-5 to TRBJ1-4; 10 bases map to TRBD1. Germline V gene data show CDR1 as MNHEY and CDR2 as SVGAGI. The CDR3 consists of 14 residues. Unmatched junction bases numbered 2, after V lost 4 bases and J lost 6 bases. The CDR3 DNA reads TGTGCCAGCAGTTGGGACAGGGGCGATGAAAAACTGTTTTTT. This codes for CASSWDRGDEKLFF.

The chain carries TRBV7-2 and TRBJ1-2; no firm D call. The CDR3 contains 12 residues. Germline assignment: CDR1 SGHTA and CDR2 FQGNSA. The ends were cut back, 1 base at V and 5 bases at J, with 5 bases in the middle. The CDR3 coding sequence is TGTGCCAGCAGCTTAGTACAGTATGGCTACACCTTC. Translation gives CASSLVQYGYTF.

This clone was seen only a few times. This chain uses TRBV7-8 with TRBJ1-1; D gene ambiguous. Germline CDR1 and CDR2: SGHVS and FQNEAQ. The CDR3 consists of 13 residues. V lost 5 bases and J lost 0, with 7 bases in between. The CDR3 nucleotides read TGTGCCAGCAGCACCAGGATGAACACTGAAGCTTTCTTT. Its protein product is CASSTRMNTEAFF.

The sample holds one count of this clone. This chain joins TRBV6-2 or TRBV6-3 and TRBJ2-3; 10 bases are shared with TRBD1. With 6 bases clipped from V and 0 bases from J, the junction kept 9 bases outside the gene matches. Per the germline V gene, CDR1 is MNHEY and CDR2 is SVGEGT. The CDR3 is made up of 17 amino acids. This CDR3 is CASSSGTGVVSTDTQYF. CDR3 bases: TGTGCCAGCAGCTCCGGGACAGGGGTAGTCAGCACAGATACGCAGTATTTT.

CDR3 region: CASSFAGQETQYF. The CDR3 nucleotides are TGTGCCAGCAGTTTCGCCGGGCAAGAGACCCAGTACTTC. V and J are TRBV7-2 and TRBJ2-5, with D unresolved. The CDR3 spans 13 residues. Between the trimmed V and J ends, which lost 6 bases and 2 bases, there was a span of 10 bases. CDR1 is SGHTA, CDR2 FQGNSA, per germline.

J is TRBJ2-7 and V is TRBV7-9, with 10 bases that match TRBD1. Germline lookup yields CDR1 SEHNR and CDR2 FQNEAQ (reference sequence). V dropped 0 bases and J dropped 2; count of bases not matched to a gene: 4. The CDR3 sequence is 16 residues long. This CDR3 reads CASSLAAGTGAYEQYF. CDR3 nucleotide sequence: TGTGCCAGCAGCTTAGCGGCCGGGACAGGGGCCTACGAGCAGTACTTC.

This sequence joins TRBV6-1 and TRBJ1-1; TRBD1 is a possible D gene (5 bases). The germline CDR1 and CDR2 sequences are MNHNS and SASEGT. CDR3 size: 14 residues. V was pared by 2 bases and J by 1 base, with 8 bases between. This chain's CDR3 is CASSEQGQNTEAFF. The CDR3 nucleotides read TGTGCCAGCAGTGAACAGGGTCAGAACACTGAAGCTTTCTTT.

The rearrangement links TRBV6-2 or TRBV6-3 to TRBJ2-3; maybe TRBD2 (5 bases). Per germline, CDR1 MNHEY and CDR2 SVGEGT. CDR3 size: 16 residues. Trimming took off 0 bases at V and 3 bases at J, with 13 bases between the two ends. CDR3: CASSYSHGSQTDTQYF. Here the CDR3 DNA reads TGTGCCAGCAGTTACTCGCATGGGAGTCAGACAGATACGCAGTATTTT.

There are a few counts of this clone. The chain employs TRBV7-9 and TRBJ1-1; D not resolved. The CDR3 loop spans 11 amino acids. The germline V gene encodes CDR1 SEHNR and CDR2 FQNEAQ (reference sequence). Trimming stripped 3 bases from V and 11 bases from J, with 10 bases between. CDR3 nucleotides: TGTGCCAGCAGCTTTGAGGTCTATGCTTTCTTT. It encodes CASSFEVYAFF.

V is TRBV5-1 and J is TRBJ1-2; D is undetermined. Germline CDR1 reads SGHRS; CDR2 reads YFSETQ. The V end was cut by 4 bases, the J end by 5 bases, with 15 bases between. The CDR3 length is 14 residues. The CDR3 DNA reads as TGCGCCAGCAGCCCCCGGGTCGACGTGTATGGCTACACCTTC. This gives the protein CASSPRVDVYGYTF.

This rearrangement joins TRBV5-1 to TRBJ2-7; 9 bases fit TRBD1. The CDR3 extends over 14 amino acids. Trimming took 4 bases from V and 3 from J; bases not matched to a gene: 5. Germline V gene sequence: CDR1 SGHRS, CDR2 YFSETQ. This CDR3 reads CASSPGTGNYEQYF. Here the CDR3 DNA reads TGCGCCAGCAGCCCCGGGACAGGGAACTACGAGCAGTACTTC.

The rearrangement joins TRBV19 to TRBJ1-2, with 8 bases matching TRBD1. V was clipped by 5 bases and J by 3 bases; unmatched bases: 5. The length of the CDR3 is 14 residues. CDR1 and CDR2 from the germline V gene are LNHDA and SQIVND (reference sequence). DNA for the CDR3: TGTGCCAGTAGTTTTCAGGGGGCAGACTATGGCTACACCTTC. Amino acids: CASSFQGADYGYTF. Combining the CDR3 with reference TRBV19 and TRBJ1-2 gives the whole variable domain DGGITQSPKYLFRKEGQNVTLSCEQNLNHDAMYWYRQDPGQGLRLIYYSQIVNDFQKGDIAEGYSVSREKKESFPLTVTSAQKNPTAFYLCASSFQGADYGYTFGSGTRLTVV.

A note on this clone: This specimen includes other DNA sequences encoding the same CDR3. The V gene is TRBV18, the J gene TRBJ1-4; D is unresolved. V was shortened by 4 bases and J by 1 base, with 10 bases between the two germline ends. The CDR3 length is 15 residues. Per the germline V gene, CDR1 is KGHSH and CDR2 is LQKENI. CDR3 coding DNA: TGTGCCAGCTCACAAGACCGAGGAACTAATGAAAAACTGTTTTTT. It codes for CASSQDRGTNEKLFF.

The V gene is TRBV7-2, the J gene TRBJ2-5; 14 bases align to TRBD2. J gave up 5 bases and V 4 bases, and 3 bases lay outside the gene matches. The CDR3 length is 15 residues. CDR1 and CDR2 (germline): SGHTA, FQGNSA. The CDR3 DNA is TGTGCCAGCAGCTCCAGACTAGCGGGGGGGGAGACCCAGTACTTC. As protein: CASSSRLAGGETQYF. Full variable domain (rest looked up from reference TRBV7-2 and TRBJ2-5): GAGVSQSPSNKVTEKGKDVELRCDPISGHTALYWYRQSLGQGLEFLIYFQGNSAPDKSGLPSDRFSAERTGGSVSTLTIQRTQQEDSAVYLCASSSRLAGGETQYFGPGTRLLVL.

In its sample, this clone was seen once. This chain uses TRBV16 with TRBJ1-4; the D is unclear. Germline assignment: CDR1 KGHSY and CDR2 FQNENV. CDR3 length equals 15 residues. The germline V and J ends were trimmed by 4 bases and 8 bases, with 17 bases remaining between them. The CDR3: CASSLSNFLREKLFF. The CDR3 DNA sequence: TGTGCCAGCAGCCTCTCAAACTTTCTGAGGGAAAAACTGTTTTTT.

The chain has TRBV7-9 and TRBJ2-1; 8 nucleotides line up with TRBD1. The germline gives CDR1 SEHNR, CDR2 FQNEAQ (reference sequence). Unmatched junction bases numbered 9, after V lost 1 base and J lost 4 bases. The CDR3 runs 17 residues. The CDR3 DNA follows: TGTGCCAGCAGCTTAGGCATCCGGGACAGGCGATACAATGAGCAGTTCTTC. It specifies CASSLGIRDRRYNEQFF.

The J gene is TRBJ1-5, the V gene TRBV2; no clear D gene. The CDR3 has 15 amino acids. The germline V gene encodes CDR1 SNHLY and CDR2 FYNNEI. Between the trimmed V and J ends, which lost 3 bases and 0 bases, there was a span of 9 bases. This chain's CDR3 is CASSDEGHSNQPQHF. CDR3 in DNA: TGTGCCAGCAGTGACGAGGGCCATAGCAATCAGCCCCAGCATTTT.